Included here is one TCR beta chain sequence, with context. This sample is drawn from a study of blood T cell repertoires in COVID-19. Repertoires were generated with immunoSEQ multiplex PCR, while TCRdb's copy carries only in-frame clones and drops some. This sample carries over 200,000 clones, around 80% of them seen once, and the ten largest clones take approximately 5%. Germline V gives CDR1 SEHNR, CDR2 FQNEAQ (reference sequence). This CDR3 contains 14 residues. V lost 6 bases to trimming and J lost 8 bases, with 16 bases between them. Sequenced material: peripheral blood. The receptor comes from a human donor in a cohort sampled during active COVID-19. V usage is TRBV7-9 and J usage is TRBJ1-4; D gene unclear. As DNA, the CDR3 is TGTGCCAGCAGTCTTCACACGGGTAACGAAAAACTGTTTTTT. The encoded protein is CASSLHTGNEKLFF.